This T cell receptor beta chain was recorded in a study of blood T cell repertoires in COVID-19. TCRdb keeps only in-frame clones here, not all; method: immunoSEQ multiplex PCR. The table records 400,000 or so clones, 85% to 90% of them present only once. This TCR was sampled from a man in his thirties or forties who had recovered from COVID-19. The sequenced sample consisted of PBMCs or T cells enriched from blood (not recorded which).

The CDR3 region is CASSLLYLAEQETQYF. CDR3 in DNA: TGTGCCAGCAGCCTCCTGTATTTAGCGGAACAAGAGACCCAGTACTTC. The chain carries TRBV7-3 and TRBJ2-5, with D maybe TRBD2 (6 bases). CDR1 is SGHTA and CDR2 is FQGTGA in the germline V gene. CDR3 length equals 16 residues. V was pared by 5 bases and J by 2 bases, with 18 bases between.